What follows are 2 T cell receptor beta chains derived from one specimen sequenced in a study of blood T cell repertoires in COVID-19. Using immunoSEQ multiplex PCR, the repertoire was profiled, and TCRdb retains in-frame clones only, with some absent. Counted here are about 78,000 clones, 86% occurring once; the ten biggest clones make up 4.5% to 5.5%. Sequenced: peripheral blood. Receptors originate from a man in his forties or fifties with active or convalescent COVID-19.

The CDR3 bases are TGTGCCAGCAGCTTCGTGACTAGCGGTCAAGAGACCCAGTACTTC. Its translation is CASSFVTSGQETQYF. This chain links TRBV5-4 with TRBJ2-5; TRBD2 agrees at 9 bases. There are 15 residues in the CDR3. The V gene end was trimmed by 2 bases and the J gene end by 2 bases; junction bases not matched to a gene: 4. Looked up from germline, CDR1 is SGHNT and CDR2 is YYREEE (reference sequence).

The CDR3 DNA sequence: TGCAGCGTCCAGAGAGGAACCGAGCAGTACTTC. Its protein is CSVQRGTEQYF. The V and J genes are TRBV29-1 and TRBJ2-7; D is uncertain. The CDR3 extends over 11 amino acids. Germline assignment: CDR1 SQVTM and CDR2 ANQGSEA. Trimming stripped 6 bases from V and 6 bases from J, with 12 bases between.